This entry describes one T cell receptor (beta chain). There is no known antigen for this receptor. No base-level quality is on record; no much larger clone is a single base apart. Library prep was done by 5' RACE. These reads were obtained on an Illumina HiSeq 2500. A second about 7 to 11 cycle PCR used a sample-barcoded 5' primer and a J-beta primer mix. Each TCR beta cDNA molecule received a unique molecular identifier from a template-switch 5' adaptor carrying 12 random nucleotides. Each sample yielded at least 2.5 million CDR3-containing paired-end reads. The Mint cDNA synthesis kit, primed by a TRBC-specific oligonucleotide, was used to synthesize first-strand cDNA from all RNA. All cDNA was treated with uracil-DNA glycosylase and then went through a first 18-cycle PCR with the universal primers M1SS and BC2_uni_R. The original pipeline was this. For normalization, 1 million high-quality reads were randomly selected from each sample, with every read carrying a distinct molecular identifier. Instead of being binned into consensus sequences, reads that shared molecular identifiers were thrown out. MiTCR, run with a Q25 quality threshold and the strictest error-elimination algorithm, handled CDR3 identification, clonotype clustering and error correction. A nonparametric unseen species model with Euler transformation was used to estimate a lower bound on total TCR beta diversity. TCRdb reanalyzed the raw reads on its own, using fastp at Q25 for trimming and MiXCR for clone calling, and kept in-frame beta chains. For every CDR3 protein sequence, its rows merge into one entry that carries the most common genes and DNA. These V and J calls are TCRdb output, not the study's own analysis. The sample records under 1,100,000 distinct CDR3 sequences, less than 25% of which are singletons. The top ten clonotypes cover 0.75% of the sample.

The sample originates from a study of blood T cells in healthy people across ages (dated by TCRdb to 2013 to 2016). For the study in its entirety: In model experiments, template switching captured roughly one uniquely barcoded TCR beta cDNA molecule for every two T cells. Age-related changes in TCR beta repertoire diversity were measured in the study by deep sequencing normalized with unique cDNA molecular identifiers. Two additional independent replicas of 1 million unique cDNA reads from the same blood draw were analyzed for two donors (one aged 18 to 30 and one aged 80 or older). The donors were split into four age groups: young (average about 16 years), middle-aged (roughly 39), aged (more than 60) and long-lived (roughly 80).

Taken from cysteine to phenylalanine, the CDR3 has 15 residues. The DNA shown is the 45-base CDR3, in frame from base 1. Trimming removed 2 bases from V and 3 bases from J, leaving 11 bases between the germline ends. CDR1 is given as MDHEN and CDR2 as SYDVKM, both from the germline V gene. The donors were under 40 Caucasian individuals from Russia, aged roughly 6 to 100 years, who were systemically healthy. Each donor gave ten milliliters of peripheral blood, drawn into EDTA-treated Vacutainer tubes. Ficoll-Paque density-gradient centrifugation was used to isolate PBMCs, with at least 7 million per sample. Trizol reagent was used to extract total RNA from PBMCs, with at least 6 micrograms per sample. The percentages of naive CD45RAhigh/CD27high T cells were determined by flow cytometry on a PBMC aliquot from every donor. What the research found in general, with its limitations: Observed TCR beta diversity per million T cells fell roughly linearly with age, and a significant reduction was already apparent by age around 40. Donor CMV infection status was unknown, potentially confounding age-related changes in expanded clonotypes. The long-lived group showed more naive CD4+ T cells, fewer expanded clones and increased TCR diversity than the aged group, suggesting age selection. Total diversity estimates from one million sequenced T cells were considered lower bounds and underestimates. Observed TCR beta diversity correlated strongly with the percentage of naive T cells measured by flow cytometry. Since profiling was done on bulk unsorted PBMCs, naive and antigen-experienced compartments could not be conclusively compared.

These records were also assigned to another study, of T cells of mothers and their children. Taken from the second paper: The donors were nine systemically healthy Caucasian individuals, made up of three mothers and their six children. cDNA synthesis consumed the entire amount of extracted RNA, loaded at approximately 1.4 ug RNA in each 15 ul reaction. In the second PCR, the M1S primer added sample barcodes and 2-4 random nucleotides. More than 8 million TCR beta CDR3 reads were obtained from each mother, and roughly 3 million reads were obtained from each child. In both related and unrelated pairs, thymic selection shapes the output of TCR recombination in a similar way, with inherited differences having only a minor effect. Related mother-child pairs always showed normalized repertoire overlap that was slightly higher than in unrelated mother-child pairs, though the difference was never significant. No persistent microchimeric T cell clones were detected, at a sensitivity of approximately 100 clones per million clonotypes. Deep NGS was used in the study to compare the TCR beta repertoires of mothers and children and to look for features that separate related mother-child pairs from unrelated individuals. Mothers averaged about 40 +/- 4 years of age and children averaged 11 +/- 4 years. After adapter ligation was performed with NEBNext reagents, the libraries were sequenced on an Illumina HiSeq 2000 with 100+100 nt paired-end reads. To avoid cross-contamination, the mother libraries and the child libraries were prepared a month apart and sequenced in separate runs. For each donor, between roughly 450,000 and 2,100,000 distinct TCR beta clonotypes were identified. Naive TCR beta clonotypes were estimated from low-frequency clonotypes matched to each donor's FACS-determined naive share, without sorting.

The receptor was isolated from a girl aged 2-9 years in good health. Recombination connected TRBV28 to TRBJ2-4; confidence is insufficient to name the D gene. The sequencing sample was made of blood. The nucleotide sequence is given as TGTGCCAGCAGTTTAAGTCCTCTGGGCAAAAACATTCAGTACTTC. This sequence encodes CASSLSPLGKNIQYF.